This record covers a single T cell receptor beta chain. The data belong to a study of blood T cell repertoires in COVID-19. Study-wide background: From the United States, Italy and Spain came samples of acute and convalescent COVID-19. Sample material is recorded as cDNA or gDNA derived from T cells, B-cell-depleted T cells, or PBMCs.

The CDR3 runs to 13 residues. Germline lookup yields CDR1 GTSNPN and CDR2 SVGIG (reference sequence). The V gene lost 3 bases and the J gene lost 7 bases, with 12 bases spanning the gap. Source study methods: Amplifying reference gene primers gave estimates of nucleated cell counts. This table comes from immunoSEQ multiplex PCR, and its TCRdb copy is limited to in-frame clones, with some not included. D and trimming were read from the DNA, whereas the V and J calls and clone size are those reported in that table. The data show almost 70,000 clones, approximately 88% seen once. This chain connects TRBV30 to TRBJ1-4; the D is unclear. Sequencing was done on a sample of peripheral blood. The TCR originated in a woman between 65 and 79 years old with acute or convalescent COVID-19. This CDR3 reads CAWRSKSGEKLFF. As DNA, the CDR3 is TGTGCCTGGAGGAGCAAGTCAGGTGAAAAACTGTTTTTT.